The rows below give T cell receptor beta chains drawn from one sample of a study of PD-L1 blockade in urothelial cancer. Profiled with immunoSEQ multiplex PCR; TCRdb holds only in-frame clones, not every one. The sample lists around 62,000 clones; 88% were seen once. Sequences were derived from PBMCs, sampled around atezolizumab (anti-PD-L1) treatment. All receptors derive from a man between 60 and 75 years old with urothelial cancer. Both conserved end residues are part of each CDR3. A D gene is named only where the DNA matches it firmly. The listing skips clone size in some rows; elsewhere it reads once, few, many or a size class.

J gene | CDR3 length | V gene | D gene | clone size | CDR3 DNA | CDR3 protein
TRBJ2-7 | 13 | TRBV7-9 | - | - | TGTGCCAGCAGCTTGGCGGGGACCTACGAGCAGTACTTC | CASSLAGTYEQYF
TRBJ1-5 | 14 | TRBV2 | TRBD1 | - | TGTGCCAGCAGGGACAGGGGAGGAAATCAGCCCCAGCATTTT | CASRDRGGNQPQHF
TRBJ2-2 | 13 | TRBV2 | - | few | TGTGCCAGCAGGTCGGTAAACACCGGGGAGCTGTTTTTT | CASRSVNTGELFF
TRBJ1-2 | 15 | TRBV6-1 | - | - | TGTGCCAGCAGACAGCTCCCTCAGGGTTACTATGGCTACACCTTC | CASRQLPQGYYGYTF
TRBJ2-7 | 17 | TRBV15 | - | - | TGTGCCACCAGCAGAGATTCATCGGCAGGACTTACCTACGAGCAGTACTTC | CATSRDSSAGLTYEQYF
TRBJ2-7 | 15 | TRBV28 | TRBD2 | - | TGTGCCAGCAGTTTATGGGGCGGGAGAATCTACGAGCAGTACTTC | CASSLWGGRIYEQYF
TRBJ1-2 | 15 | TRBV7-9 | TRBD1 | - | TGTGCCAGCAGCTACCTACAGGGGGTTGGTTATGGCTACACCTTC | CASSYLQGVGYGYTF
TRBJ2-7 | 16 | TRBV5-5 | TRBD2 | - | TGTGCCAGCAGCTTGAGAGCGAGCGGGGGCCCCTACGAGCAGTACTTC | CASSLRASGGPYEQYF
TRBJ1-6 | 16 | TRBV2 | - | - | TGTGCCAGCAGTGGGGGCCTGAGCTCCTATAATTCACCCCTCCACTTT | CASSGGLSSYNSPLHF
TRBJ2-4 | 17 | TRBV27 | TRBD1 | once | TGTGCCAGCAGTTCGGGACAGGCCTCTTTAGCCAAAAACATTCAGTACTTC | CASSSGQASLAKNIQYF
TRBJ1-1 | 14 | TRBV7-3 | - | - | TGTGCCAGCAGCCCCCCGAGGATGAACACTGAAGCTTTCTTT | CASSPPRMNTEAFF
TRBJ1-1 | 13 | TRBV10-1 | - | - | TGCGCCAGCAGACAGGGTTCGTACACTGAAGCTTTCTTT | CASRQGSYTEAFF
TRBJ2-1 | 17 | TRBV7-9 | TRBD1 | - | TGTGCCAGCAGCGCAAGAGGTGGGGGGACAGGGTTCCATGAGCAGTTCTTC | CASSARGGGTGFHEQFF
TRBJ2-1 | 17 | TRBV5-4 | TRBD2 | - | TGTGCCAGCAGGTCCGGGACTAGCGGGAGCACCTACAATGAGCAGTTCTTC | CASRSGTSGSTYNEQFF
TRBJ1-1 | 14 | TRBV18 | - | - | TGTGCCAGCTCGCTCAGTAATCTGAACACTGAAGCTTTCTTT | CASSLSNLNTEAFF
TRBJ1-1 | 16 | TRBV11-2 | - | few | TGTGCCAGCAGCTTACTCAGGGGTCGTCGTGGCGTCGAAGCTTTCTTT | CASSLLRGRRGVEAFF
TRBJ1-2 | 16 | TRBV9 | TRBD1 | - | TGTGCCAGCAGCGTACAGACAGGGGGCGCTGACTATGGCTACACCTTC | CASSVQTGGADYGYTF
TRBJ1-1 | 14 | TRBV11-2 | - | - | TGTGCCAGCAGCTTTATTCGGGAGAACACTGAAGCTTTCTTT | CASSFIRENTEAFF
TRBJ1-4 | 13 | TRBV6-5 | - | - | TGTGCCAGCAGCTACGGCCTGAATGAAAAACTGTTTTTT | CASSYGLNEKLFF
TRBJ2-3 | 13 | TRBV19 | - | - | TGTGCCAGTACCACGGACAGATTGGATACGCAGTATTTT | CASTTDRLDTQYF
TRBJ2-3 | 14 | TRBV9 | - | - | TGTGCCAGCAGCGAGAGTAGGGGCGGATATACGCAGTATTTT | CASSESRGGYTQYF
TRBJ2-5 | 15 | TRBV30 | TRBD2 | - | TGTGCCTGGAGTGTACCGCGGCTAGCGGTAGAGACCCAGTACTTC | CAWSVPRLAVETQYF
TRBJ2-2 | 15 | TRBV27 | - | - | TGTGCCAGCAGTTTTCAGACAGGGAACACCGGGGAGCTGTTTTTT | CASSFQTGNTGELFF
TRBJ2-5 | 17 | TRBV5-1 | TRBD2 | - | TGCGCCAGCCGTCTCGGACTAGCGGGGGGCGTACAAGAGACCCAGTACTTC | CASRLGLAGGVQETQYF
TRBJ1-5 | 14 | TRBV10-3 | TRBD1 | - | TGTGCCATCAGGAAACAGGGGGCTGAACAGCCCCAGCATTTT | CAIRKQGAEQPQHF
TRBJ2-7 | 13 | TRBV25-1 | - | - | TGTGCCAGCAGTTACGGTGAAACCTACGAGCAGTACTTC | CASSYGETYEQYF
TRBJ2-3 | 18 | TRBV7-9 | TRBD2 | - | TGTGCCAGCAGGCTAGAAGGGTATACAGGCGGGGGAGCAGATACGCAGTATTTT | CASRLEGYTGGGADTQYF
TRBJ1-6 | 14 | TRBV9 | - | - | TGTGCCAGCAGCGTTGCTCGGAGTAATTCACCCCTCCACTTT | CASSVARSNSPLHF
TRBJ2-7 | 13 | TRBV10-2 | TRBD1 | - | TGCGCCAGCAGGGACAGGGGATCGTACGAGCAGTACTTC | CASRDRGSYEQYF
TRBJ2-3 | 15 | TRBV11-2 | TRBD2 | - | TGTGCCAGCAGCCTATTAGCGGGGGTGGTAGATACGCAGTATTTT | CASSLLAGVVDTQYF
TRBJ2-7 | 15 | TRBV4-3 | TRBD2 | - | TGCGCCAGCAGCCAAAGGAGGAGCGGGAAGTACGAGCAGTACTTC | CASSQRRSGKYEQYF
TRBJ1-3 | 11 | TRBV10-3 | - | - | TGTGCCATCAGAGTCGGGGACACCATATATTTT | CAIRVGDTIYF
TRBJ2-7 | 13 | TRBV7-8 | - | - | TGTGCCAGCAGCTTATCCCAAACCTACGAGCAGTACTTC | CASSLSQTYEQYF
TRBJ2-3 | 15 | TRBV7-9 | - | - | TGTGCCAGCAGCTTAGAGCGGGTTAGCACAGATACGCAGTATTTT | CASSLERVSTDTQYF
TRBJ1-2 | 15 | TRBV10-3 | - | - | TGTGCCATCAGGGATACACCAACTACAAACTATGGCTACACCTTC | CAIRDTPTTNYGYTF
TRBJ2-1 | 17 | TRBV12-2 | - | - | TGTGCAAGTCGCTCGGTCCACTTAGCGGGGGTTAGAAATGAGCAGTTCTTC | CASRSVHLAGVRNEQFF
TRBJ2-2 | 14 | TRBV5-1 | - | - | TGCGCCAGCAGCTTGGAAGGGGACACCGGGGAGCTGTTTTTT | CASSLEGDTGELFF
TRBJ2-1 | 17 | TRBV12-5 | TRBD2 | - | TGTGCTAGTGGTTCCCCCGGTTCGGGAGGGTTCTACAATGAGCAGTTCTTC | CASGSPGSGGFYNEQFF
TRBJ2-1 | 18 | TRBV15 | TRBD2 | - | TGTGCCACCAGCAGAGATCGTTTCCGGACTAGCGGCTACAATGAGCAGTTCTTC | CATSRDRFRTSGYNEQFF
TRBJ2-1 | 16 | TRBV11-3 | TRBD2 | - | TGTGCCAGCAGCTTAGTTGGGACTAGCGTTTACAATGAGCAGTTCTTC | CASSLVGTSVYNEQFF
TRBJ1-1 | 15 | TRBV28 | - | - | TGTGCCAGCAGCTCGCCGGGGGGGGCAAAACTCGAAGCTTTCTTT | CASSSPGGAKLEAFF
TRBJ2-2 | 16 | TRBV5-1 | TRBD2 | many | TGCGCCAGCAAAGGGTTGACTAGCGGGGATTCGGGGGAGCTGTTTTTT | CASKGLTSGDSGELFF
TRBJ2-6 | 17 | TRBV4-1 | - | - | TGCGCCAGCAGCCAAACAGGTCAGGGCTCTGGGGCCAACGTCCTGACTTTC | CASSQTGQGSGANVLTF
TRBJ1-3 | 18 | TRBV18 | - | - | TGTGCCAGCTCACCACCATACGAGGCCTTATACTCTGGAAACACCATATATTTT | CASSPPYEALYSGNTIYF
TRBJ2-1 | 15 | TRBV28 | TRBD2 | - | TGTGCCAGCAGTTTACGTAGCGGGAGGTGGCGTGAGCAGTTCTTC | CASSLRSGRWREQFF
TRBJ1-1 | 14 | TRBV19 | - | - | TGTGCCAGTAGTATAGAGAACTTGAACACTGAAGCTTTCTTT | CASSIENLNTEAFF
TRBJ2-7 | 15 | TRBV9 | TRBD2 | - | TGTGCCAGCAGCGTAGCTCCTAGCGGGAGTTACGAGCAGTACTTC | CASSVAPSGSYEQYF